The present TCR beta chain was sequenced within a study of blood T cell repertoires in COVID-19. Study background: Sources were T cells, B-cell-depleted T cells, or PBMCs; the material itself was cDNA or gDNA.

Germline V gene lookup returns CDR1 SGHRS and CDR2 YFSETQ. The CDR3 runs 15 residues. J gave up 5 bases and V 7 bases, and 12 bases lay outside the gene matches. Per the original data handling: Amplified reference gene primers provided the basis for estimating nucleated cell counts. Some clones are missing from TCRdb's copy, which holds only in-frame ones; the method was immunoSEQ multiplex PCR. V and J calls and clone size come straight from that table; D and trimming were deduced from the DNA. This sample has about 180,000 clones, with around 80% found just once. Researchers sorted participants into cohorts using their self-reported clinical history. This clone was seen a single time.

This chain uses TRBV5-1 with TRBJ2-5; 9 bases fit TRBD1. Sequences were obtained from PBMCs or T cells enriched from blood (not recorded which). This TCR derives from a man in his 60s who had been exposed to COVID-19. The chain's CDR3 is CASLKSGTGYETQYF. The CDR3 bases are TGCGCCAGCTTAAAGTCCGGGACAGGGTATGAGACCCAGTACTTC.